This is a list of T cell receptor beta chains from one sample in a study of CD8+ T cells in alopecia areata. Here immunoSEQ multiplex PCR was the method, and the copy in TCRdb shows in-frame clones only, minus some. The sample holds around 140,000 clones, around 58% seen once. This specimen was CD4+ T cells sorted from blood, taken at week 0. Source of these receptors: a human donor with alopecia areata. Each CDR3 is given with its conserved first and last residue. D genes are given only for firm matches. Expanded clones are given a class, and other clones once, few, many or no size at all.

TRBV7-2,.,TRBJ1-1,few,CASTQGRMNTEAFF,TGTGCCAGCACCCAGGGCCGGATGAACACTGAAGCTTTCTTT
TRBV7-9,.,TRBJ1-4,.,CASSPPTEKLFF,TGTGCCAGCAGCCCACCAACGGAAAAACTGTTTTTT
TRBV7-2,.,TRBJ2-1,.,CASSHEGSGQFF,TGTGCCAGCAGCCACGAAGGGAGTGGGCAGTTCTTC
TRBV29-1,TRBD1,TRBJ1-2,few,CSATGGEGYTF,TGCAGCGCCACAGGGGGCGAGGGCTACACCTTC
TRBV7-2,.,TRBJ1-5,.,CASSLRSNQPQHF,TGTGCCAGCAGCCTCCGGAGCAATCAGCCCCAGCATTTT
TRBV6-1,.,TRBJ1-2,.,CASSEAQGPYGYTF,TGTGCCAGCAGTGAAGCGCAGGGGCCCTATGGCTACACCTTC
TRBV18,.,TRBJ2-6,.,CASSPPSSGANVLTF,TGTGCCAGCTCACCACCAAGTTCTGGGGCCAACGTCCTGACTTTC
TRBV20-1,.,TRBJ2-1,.,CSAALLEEQFF,TGCAGTGCGGCACTTTTGGAGGAGCAGTTCTTC
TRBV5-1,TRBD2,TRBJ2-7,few,CASSLGLEYEQYF,TGCGCCAGCAGCCTGGGACTAGAGTACGAGCAGTACTTC
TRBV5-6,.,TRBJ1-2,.,CASSRTGNGGYTF,TGTGCCAGCAGCCGAACAGGGAACGGTGGCTACACCTTC
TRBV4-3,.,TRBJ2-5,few,CASSLVIQETQYF,TGCGCCAGCAGCCTCGTGATTCAAGAGACCCAGTACTTC
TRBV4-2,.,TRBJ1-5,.,CASSQDLVGGQPQHF,TGTGCCAGCAGCCAAGATCTCGTAGGGGGACAGCCCCAGCATTTT
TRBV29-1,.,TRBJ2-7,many,CSAVRAYEQYF,TGCAGTGCAGTAAGGGCTTACGAGCAGTACTTC
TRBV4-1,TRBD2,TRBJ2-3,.,CASSQDLTSGDPQYF,TGCGCCAGCAGCCAAGACTTGACTAGCGGGGACCCCCAGTATTTT
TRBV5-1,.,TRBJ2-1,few,CASSQQGNEQFF,TGCGCCAGCAGCCAACAGGGAAATGAGCAGTTCTTC
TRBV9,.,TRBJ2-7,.,CASSVAPTGPYEQYF,TGTGCCAGCAGCGTAGCTCCTACAGGGCCCTACGAGCAGTACTTC
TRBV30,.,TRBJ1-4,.,CACSRRSGEKLFF,TGTGCCTGCAGCCGCCGTAGTGGGGAAAAACTGTTTTTT
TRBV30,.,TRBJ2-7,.,CAWSSPRDGSTLSHEQYF,TGTGCCTGGAGTTCCCCCCGGGACGGCTCTACACTGTCCCACGAGCAGTACTTC
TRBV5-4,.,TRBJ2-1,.,CASSLGLYSKNNEQFF,TGTGCCAGCAGCTTAGGACTGTATTCCAAAAACAATGAGCAGTTCTTC
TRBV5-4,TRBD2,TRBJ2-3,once,CASSSLFGLASEADTQYF,TGTGCCAGCAGCTCCCTTTTTGGACTAGCCTCAGAGGCAGATACGCAGTATTTT
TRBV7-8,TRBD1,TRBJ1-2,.,CASSLVDRDYGYTF,TGTGCCAGCAGCTTAGTGGACAGGGACTATGGCTACACCTTC
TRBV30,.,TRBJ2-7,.,CAWSVGSDYEQYF,TGTGCCTGGAGTGTGGGATCTGACTACGAGCAGTACTTC
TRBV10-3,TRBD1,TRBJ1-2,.,CAISETGGGYTF,TGTGCCATCAGTGAGACAGGGGGAGGCTACACCTTC
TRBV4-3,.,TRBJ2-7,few,CASSQDVGFEEQYF,TGCGCCAGCAGCCAGGACGTGGGCTTCGAAGAGCAGTACTTC
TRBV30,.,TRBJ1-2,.,CAWSVTPSDNYGYTF,TGTGCCTGGAGTGTCACACCTTCCGATAACTATGGCTACACCTTC
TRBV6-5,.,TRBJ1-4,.,CASSRSGENEKLFF,TGTGCCAGCAGTAGGAGCGGAGAGAATGAAAAACTGTTTTTT
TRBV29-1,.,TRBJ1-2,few,CSVGGTDYGYTF,TGCAGCGTTGGGGGCACTGACTATGGCTACACCTTC
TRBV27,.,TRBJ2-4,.,CASRGTAKNIQYF,TGTGCCAGCAGGGGTACGGCCAAAAACATTCAGTACTTC
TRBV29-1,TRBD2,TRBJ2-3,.,CSSRPGLGSDTQYF,TGCAGCTCCCGGCCGGGACTAGGATCGGATACGCAGTATTTT
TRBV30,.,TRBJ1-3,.,CAWRGPSTPGNTIYF,TGTGCCTGGAGAGGACCTAGTACGCCCGGAAACACCATATATTTT
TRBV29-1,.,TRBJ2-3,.,CSVARGGSDTQYF,TGCAGCGTTGCACGGGGCGGGTCAGATACGCAGTATTTT
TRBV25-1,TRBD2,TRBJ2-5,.,CASSEGLAGIETQYF,TGTGCCAGCAGTGAGGGACTAGCGGGGATAGAGACCCAGTACTTC
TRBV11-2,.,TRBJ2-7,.,CASSPGTRFRQYF,TGTGCCAGCAGCCCCGGGACTCGATTTCGGCAGTACTTC
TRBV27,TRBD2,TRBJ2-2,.,CASSLWRRGANTGELFF,TGTGCCAGCAGTTTATGGCGGCGGGGGGCGAACACCGGGGAGCTGTTTTTT
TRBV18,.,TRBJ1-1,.,CASSPTDEAFF,TGTGCCAGCTCACCTACAGATGAAGCTTTCTTT
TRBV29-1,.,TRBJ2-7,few,CSVEDALEQYF,TGCAGCGTTGAAGATGCATTGGAGCAGTACTTC
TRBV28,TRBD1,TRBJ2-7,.,CASSQGQSYEQYF,TGTGCCAGCAGCCAGGGACAGTCCTACGAGCAGTACTTC
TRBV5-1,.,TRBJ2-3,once,CASSLEPDTQYF,TGCGCCAGCAGCTTGGAGCCAGATACGCAGTATTTT
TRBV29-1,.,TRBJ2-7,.,CSAGQRTLYEQYF,TGCAGCGCCGGACAGAGAACCCTCTACGAGCAGTACTTC
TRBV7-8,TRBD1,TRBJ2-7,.,CASSFLTGGYEQYF,TGTGCCAGCAGCTTTCTGACAGGGGGATACGAGCAGTACTTC
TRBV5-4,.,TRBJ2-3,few,CASSSPADVDTQYF,TGTGCCAGCAGCTCTCCCGCCGACGTAGATACGCAGTATTTT
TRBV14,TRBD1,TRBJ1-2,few,CASSPDRVGYTF,TGTGCCAGCAGCCCGGACAGGGTTGGCTACACCTTC
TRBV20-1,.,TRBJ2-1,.,CSARETIEQFF,TGCAGTGCTAGAGAAACCATAGAGCAGTTCTTC
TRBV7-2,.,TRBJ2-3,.,CASSPFAAVTDTQYF,TGTGCCAGCAGCCCTTTTGCGGCCGTAACAGATACGCAGTATTTT
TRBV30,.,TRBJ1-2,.,CAWTAGPYGYTF,TGTGCCTGGACTGCAGGCCCATATGGCTACACCTTC
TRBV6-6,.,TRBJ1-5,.,CASSYHRGADQPQHF,TGTGCCAGCAGTTATCATCGAGGGGCTGATCAGCCCCAGCATTTT
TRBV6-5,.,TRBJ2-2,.,CASSPPGTGELFF,TGTGCCAGTTCCCCCCCGGGGACCGGGGAGCTGTTTTTT
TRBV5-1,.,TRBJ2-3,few,CASSSRLDRTDTQYF,TGCGCCAGCAGCTCTCGACTAGACCGCACAGATACGCAGTATTTT
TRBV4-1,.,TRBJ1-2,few,CASSQPMGEGGYTF,TGCGCCAGCAGCCAGCCCATGGGGGAAGGCGGCTACACCTTC
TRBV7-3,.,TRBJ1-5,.,CASSATLDQPQHF,TGTGCCAGCAGCGCAACACTAGATCAGCCCCAGCATTTT
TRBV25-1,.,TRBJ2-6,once,CASSDLGSGANVLTF,TGTGCCAGCAGTGACCTGGGGTCTGGGGCCAACGTCCTGACTTTC
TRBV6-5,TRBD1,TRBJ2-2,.,CASSYWGQGAGELFF,TGTGCCAGCAGTTACTGGGGACAGGGTGCCGGGGAGCTGTTTTTT